Shown below are 5 T cell receptor beta chains from a single sample sequenced in a study of control samples from healthy donors and cancer patients. Only in-frame clones appear in the TCRdb table, and some are missing; sequencing was by immunoSEQ multiplex PCR. The sample has some 150,000 clones, 93% seen once; the top ten hold 2% to 2.5%. The sample consisted of blood. These receptors came from a man in his forties or fifties in good health.

The chain couples TRBV20-1 to TRBJ2-7, with D tentatively TRBD2 (5 bases). The CDR3 length is 11 residues. Trimming removed 6 bases at V and 4 bases at J, with 10 bases between. Germline V gives CDR1 DFQATT, CDR2 SNEGSKA (reference sequence). This chain's CDR3 is CSAGSGYEQYF. CDR3 sequence (DNA): TGCAGTGCAGGGAGCGGTTACGAGCAGTACTTC.

The chain is built from TRBV27 and TRBJ1-1; possible D gene TRBD1, 5 bases. Trimming took off 4 bases at V and 0 bases at J, with 15 bases between the two ends. Germline-derived CDR1 and CDR2 are MNHEY and SMNVEV (reference sequence). This CDR3 has 16 residues. The CDR3 spells CASSSWDAGLNTEAFF. CDR3 in DNA: TGTGCCAGCAGTTCCTGGGACGCGGGGTTGAACACTGAAGCTTTCTTT.

V is TRBV29-1 and J is TRBJ1-1; no reliable D call. The CDR3 covers 13 residues. V gave up 7 bases and J gave up 1 base, with 13 bases separating them. Germline CDR1 is SQVTM and CDR2 is ANQGSEA. The CDR3 spells CSGCPGPNTEAFF. CDR3 nucleotide sequence: TGCAGCGGTTGCCCCGGACCGAACACTGAAGCTTTCTTT. The full variable domain, its missing parts supplied by reference TRBV29-1 and TRBJ1-1, is SAVISQKPSRDICQRGTSLTIQCQVDSQVTMMFWYRQQPGQSLTLIATANQGSEATYESGFVIDKFPISRPNLTFSTLTVSNMSPEDSSIYLCSGCPGPNTEAFFGQGTRLTVV.

The chain joins TRBV5-3 to TRBJ2-3, with D perhaps TRBD2 (6 bases). TRBV5-3 is known as an ORF, though its function is uncertain. Trimming removed 0 bases at V and 3 bases at J, with 11 bases between. This CDR3 has 15 amino acids. The CDR3, as DNA: TGTGCCAGAAGCTTGGTGGGAGGTATGACAGATACGCAGTATTTT. It translates to CARSLVGGMTDTQYF.

The chain carries TRBV5-1 and TRBJ1-1; 9 bases map to TRBD1. This CDR3 region has 14 residues. V gave up 4 bases and J gave up 4 bases; unmatched junction bases: 5. The germline CDR1 and CDR2 sequences are SGHRS and YFSETQ. The CDR3 spells CASSVDRGGTEAFF. In nucleotides, the CDR3 is TGCGCCAGCAGCGTGGACAGGGGAGGCACTGAAGCTTTCTTT.